Below, 20 T cell receptor beta chains from the same sample are listed, as sequenced in a study of T cell changes during pregnancy in multiple sclerosis. The method was immunoSEQ multiplex PCR; TCRdb's version includes in-frame clones alone and lacks a portion of them. The sample includes about 59,000 clones, roughly 94% of them seen just once. This material consisted of CD8+ T cells from peripheral blood mononuclear cells, taken after pregnancy. These receptors came from a female donor with multiple sclerosis, enrolled in a pregnancy study.

The chain uses TRBV9 and TRBJ2-5; 7 bases are shared with TRBD2. This CDR3 is built from 14 residues. V lost 3 bases and J lost 9; bases outside the gene matches: 11. Germline V gene data show CDR1 as SGDLS and CDR2 as YYNGEE. The chain's CDR3 is CASSDAGVESAQYF. In nucleotides, the CDR3 is TGTGCCAGCAGCGACGCGGGGGTTGAGTCGGCCCAGTACTTC. Combining the CDR3 with reference TRBV9 and TRBJ2-5 gives the whole variable domain DSGVTQTPKHLITATGQRVTLRCSPRSGDLSVYWYQQSLDQGLQFLIQYYNGEERAKGNILERFSAQQFPDLHSELNLSSLELGDSALYFCASSDAGVESAQYFGPGTRLLVL.

The V and J genes are TRBV30 and TRBJ2-1; 9 bases are a match to TRBD2. The V gene's germline CDR1 is GTSNPN and CDR2 SVGIG (reference sequence). The length of the CDR3 is 17 residues. Unmatched junction bases numbered 8, after V lost 2 bases and J lost 0 bases. The CDR3 is CAWSISSGSYSYNEQFF. The CDR3 DNA reads TGTGCCTGGAGTATAAGTAGCGGGAGCTACTCCTACAATGAGCAGTTCTTC.

J is TRBJ1-1 and V is TRBV29-1, with a weak D call TRBD1 (6 bases). The CDR3 runs to 13 residues. V was pared by 5 bases and J by 0 bases, with 10 bases between. In germline, CDR1 is SQVTM, CDR2 ANQGSEA. For the CDR3, the DNA is TGCAGCGTTCCGGGACACCTGAACACTGAAGCTTTCTTT. This codes for CSVPGHLNTEAFF. Complete variable domain (other parts from reference TRBV29-1 and TRBJ1-1): SAVISQKPSRDICQRGTSLTIQCQVDSQVTMMFWYRQQPGQSLTLIATANQGSEATYESGFVIDKFPISRPNLTFSTLTVSNMSPEDSSIYLCSVPGHLNTEAFFGQGTRLTVV.

The chain links TRBV5-1 to TRBJ2-1, with D tentatively TRBD1 (6 bases). CDR3 length: 12 residues. Germline V gene lookup returns CDR1 SGHRS and CDR2 YFSETQ. V lost 1 base and J 8 bases, leaving 7 bases between the germline ends. The DNA of the CDR3 is TGCGCCAGCAGCTTGTCAGGGGATGAGCAGTTCTTC. Protein: CASSLSGDEQFF.

The chain links TRBV6-1 to TRBJ2-7; the D gene is possibly TRBD1 (6 bases). V was cut by 4 bases and J by 1 base, with 20 bases left in between. Germline V gene sequence: CDR1 MNHNS, CDR2 SASEGT. CDR3 length: 17 residues. CDR3 in DNA: TGTGCCAGCAGTGGGAGTGAGAGGGACAACGTTTCCTACGAGCAGTACTTC. The encoded protein is CASSGSERDNVSYEQYF.

The chain recombines TRBV4-3 with TRBJ1-1; 9 bases agree with TRBD1. Germline V CDR1 and CDR2: LGHNA, YSLEER. This CDR3 spans 15 amino acids. J was trimmed by 4 bases and V by 6 bases; bases with no gene match: 9. The CDR3 loop reads CASSLNRGQFTEAFF. CDR3 DNA: TGCGCCAGCAGTCTTAACAGGGGGCAGTTCACTGAAGCTTTCTTT.

In DNA, the CDR3 is TGTGCCAGTAGTGATGGACAGCTCTACGAGCAGTACTTC. Translating gives CASSDGQLYEQYF. This chain uses TRBV19 with TRBJ2-7; possibly TRBD1 for D (6 bases). Germline V CDR1 and CDR2: LNHDA, SQIVND (reference sequence). Trimming pared 5 bases from V and 3 bases from J, leaving 11 bases between. The CDR3 sequence is 13 residues long. Drawing the rest from reference TRBV19 and TRBJ2-7, the complete variable domain is DGGITQSPKYLFRKEGQNVTLSCEQNLNHDAMYWYRQDPGQGLRLIYYSQIVNDFQKGDIAEGYSVSREKKESFPLTVTSAQKNPTAFYLCASSDGQLYEQYFGPGTRLTVT.

The chain is built from TRBV5-1 and TRBJ2-1; tentative D call: TRBD1 (6 bases). V lost 0 bases, J lost 0 bases, and 7 bases lay in between. The germline CDR1 and CDR2 sequences are SGHRS and YFSETQ. This CDR3 contains 15 residues. The CDR3 nucleotides read TGCGCCAGCAGCTTGGAGGACAGCTCCTACAATGAGCAGTTCTTC. Protein product: CASSLEDSSYNEQFF.

The rearrangement links TRBV5-6 to TRBJ2-7, with 11 bases that match TRBD1. The CDR3 runs to 14 residues. Trimming removed 4 bases from V and 6 bases from J; junction bases left unmatched: 6. The germline V gene has CDR1 SGHDT and CDR2 YYEEEE. CDR3 amino acids: CASSGEDRGLEQYF. As DNA, the CDR3 is TGTGCCAGCAGCGGAGAGGACAGGGGGCTCGAGCAGTACTTC.

This chain connects TRBV29-1 to TRBJ1-1; 7 positions agree with TRBD1. The CDR3 length is 15 residues. Unmatched junction bases numbered 7, after V lost 2 bases and J lost 1 base. Germline values: CDR1 SQVTM, CDR2 ANQGSEA. The chain's CDR3 is CSVESRGTANTEAFF. In DNA, the CDR3 is TGCAGCGTTGAATCCAGGGGGACAGCGAACACTGAAGCTTTCTTT.

The genes are TRBV7-9 and TRBJ2-1; TRBD2 is a possible D gene (7 bases). The germline gives CDR1 SEHNR, CDR2 FQNEAQ (reference sequence). The CDR3 is 18 amino acids. The germline V and J ends were trimmed by 2 bases and 8 bases, with 25 bases remaining between them. The CDR3 here is CASSLTGFGRGGMDEQFF. The CDR3 region has the DNA TGTGCCAGCAGCTTAACTGGGTTTGGGAGGGGGGGGATGGATGAGCAGTTCTTC. Complete variable domain (other parts from reference TRBV7-9 and TRBJ2-1): DTGVSQNPRHKITKRGQNVTFRCDPISEHNRLYWYRQTLGQGPEFLTYFQNEAQLEKSRLLSDRFSAERPKGSFSTLEIQRTEQGDSAMYLCASSLTGFGRGGMDEQFFGPGTRLTVL.

This chain links TRBV5-1 with TRBJ2-7; TRBD1 matches at 7 bases. The CDR3 consists of 13 residues. Germline CDR1 reads SGHRS; CDR2 reads YFSETQ. V shed 6 bases, J shed 2 bases, and the junction held 5 bases outside the gene matches. CDR3 loop: CASTTGSAYEQYF. The CDR3 DNA reads as TGCGCCAGCACGACAGGGTCAGCCTACGAGCAGTACTTC.

The V gene is TRBV29-1, the J gene TRBJ2-7; D perhaps matches TRBD1 (6 bases). Germline V gene lookup returns CDR1 SQVTM and CDR2 ANQGSEA. Trimming stripped 4 bases from V and 3 bases from J, with 13 bases between. This CDR3 is built from 13 residues. The CDR3 DNA reads TGCAGCGTTGTGGGGACATGGGGCTACGAGCAGTACTTC. Translated: CSVVGTWGYEQYF.

The rearrangement links TRBV19 to TRBJ2-7; the D gene is possibly TRBD1 (5 bases). Trimming stripped 1 base from V and 3 bases from J, with 10 bases between. The germline CDR1 and CDR2 sequences are LNHDA and SQIVND (reference sequence). The CDR3 runs 14 residues. CDR3 in amino acids: CASSIARTSYEQYF. The CDR3 DNA sequence: TGTGCCAGTAGTATAGCACGGACAAGCTACGAGCAGTACTTC.

This clone was recorded only once. V gene TRBV28 combines with J gene TRBJ2-1; 7 nucleotides line up with TRBD2. The germline V gene encodes CDR1 MDHEN and CDR2 SYDVKM. The CDR3 extends over 16 amino acids. The trim removed 3 bases at V and 8 bases at J, leaving 13 bases unmatched. The CDR3 loop reads CASSFLLEGGRDEQFF. In nucleotides, the CDR3 is TGTGCCAGCAGTTTCCTATTGGAGGGAGGGAGGGATGAGCAGTTCTTC.

The chain is built from TRBV23-1 and TRBJ1-4; 8 bases align to TRBD1. TRBV23-1 is an open reading frame whose function is uncertain. V lost 6 bases to trimming and J lost 0 bases; unmatched junction nucleotides: 6. The CDR3 is made up of 16 amino acids. CDR3 coding DNA: TGCGCCAGCAGCCCGGACAGGGACACAACTAATGAAAAACTGTTTTTT. It specifies CASSPDRDTTNEKLFF.

Notes on this clone: Other DNA sequences of this sample code for an identical CDR3. This chain connects TRBV5-4 to TRBJ2-7, with D perhaps matching TRBD2 (5 bases). CDR1 and CDR2 from the germline V gene are SGHNT and YYREEE (reference sequence). The CDR3 sequence is 11 residues long. The V end lost 7 bases, the J end lost 4 bases, and 9 bases lay between the germline ends. The CDR3: CASSRGYEQYF. The CDR3 DNA is TGTGCCAGCTCCCGGGGTTACGAGCAGTACTTC.

CDR3 nucleotide sequence: TGTGCCAGTAGTATCAGCCGGCTAGCAGTTAATGAGCAGTTCTTC. Amino acids: CASSISRLAVNEQFF. This sequence joins TRBV19 and TRBJ2-1, with a tentative D call TRBD2 (5 bases). V lost 3 bases and J lost 7, with 16 bases in between. This CDR3 region has 15 residues. Germline CDR1 reads LNHDA; CDR2 reads SQIVND (reference sequence).

The rearrangement joins TRBV11-2 to TRBJ1-1; D gene ambiguous. This CDR3 is 16 amino acids long. Per the germline V gene, CDR1 is SGHAT and CDR2 is FQNNGV. V was cut by 0 bases and J by 2 bases, with 13 bases left in between. The CDR3 nucleotides are TGTGCCAGCAGCTTAGATTTAATGGAGATCAACACTGAAGCTTTCTTT. This sequence encodes CASSLDLMEINTEAFF. Complete variable domain (other parts from reference TRBV11-2 and TRBJ1-1): EAGVAQSPRYKIIEKRQSVAFWCNPISGHATLYWYQQILGQGPKLLIQFQNNGVVDDSQLPKDRFSAERLKGVDSTLKIQPAKLEDSAVYLCASSLDLMEINTEAFFGQGTRLTVV.

This chain connects TRBV19 to TRBJ2-3, with TRBD2 matching 7 bases. Losses at the gene ends were 3 bases for V and 2 bases for J; bases not matched to a gene: 8. This CDR3 comprises 16 residues. In germline, CDR1 is LNHDA, CDR2 SQIVND (reference sequence). The CDR3 protein is CASSIPTSFDTDTQYF. The CDR3 DNA follows: TGTGCCAGTAGTATCCCGACTAGCTTCGACACAGATACGCAGTATTTT.